What follows is one T cell receptor beta chain and its context. Many counts were recorded for this clonotype. What antigen it recognizes has not been identified. Qualities for individual bases were not recorded, and no much larger clone is one base off. This record comes from a study of T cells after yellow fever vaccination (dated by TCRdb to between 2018 and 2021). Background on the whole study: The SMART-Seq v4 Ultra Low Input RNA kit was used to prepare libraries from fractions with low cell numbers. Bulk TCR alpha and beta repertoires were sequenced longitudinally to track T-cell clones before and after primary and booster YFV17D yellow fever vaccination. Two healthy male donors, one aged 18 to 30 and one aged 30 to 40 years, were included in the cohort. Bulk PBMC replicates and cell subsets were isolated from blood drawn at multiple timepoints before and after both primary and secondary immunization.

Sequencing took place on an Illumina NovaSeq 6000. Synthesis of TCR cDNA relied on 5'RACE template switching, a step that introduced a universal primer site along with unique molecular identifiers. cDNA synthesis was primed from both the TCR alpha and TCR beta constant segments. Libraries were amplified in two PCR steps, with sample barcodes and sequencing adapters added in the second step. Sequencing of libraries was performed on Illumina HiSeq 2500 (2x100 bp) or NovaSeq (2x150 bp). On the study's bioinformatics: MIGEC handled demultiplexing of reads and collapsing into UMI consensus sequences, while MiXCR performed V(D)J alignment. Vaccine-responding clonotypes were defined with edgeR using replicate PBMC samples, requiring FDR below 0.01 and a log2 fold change above 5 up to day 15. Each bulk clonotype received a CD4 or CD8 identity based on whether the sequenced CD4 or CD8 repertoire contained that clonotype at higher abundance. Starting from the raw public reads, TCRdb applied fastp trimming at Q25, assembled clones with MiXCR and retained in-frame beta chains. Duplicate CDR3 protein sequences are folded into a single record with the most common DNA and genes. V and J calls and clone size were set by TCRdb, not the authors. The sample table holds about 320,000 distinct CDR3 sequences, of which over 3.5% were seen once. 15% to 20% of the sample lies in the top ten.

The meaning of the sample's treatment or condition label: live attenuated yellow fever vaccine strain. At each blood-draw timepoint, two biological replicates of bulk PBMCs were collected. PBMCs were isolated from peripheral blood using a standard Ficoll-Paque protocol. TriZol was used to extract RNA from bulk PBMCs, from CD4 and CD8 fractions, and from dextramer-positive and dextramer-negative fractions. Germline trimming amounts to 10 bases on V and 4 bases on J, with 9 as the count of junction bases outside the gene matches. Per the germline V gene, SGHTA is the CDR1 and FQGNSA is the CDR2. The CDR3 runs 13 residues from the cysteine to the phenylalanine. Only the CDR3 part of the read is kept: 39 bases, read in frame from the first base. Here is what the overall study found, with its caveats: Computational filtering was required because FACS-sorted repertoires could contain abundant contaminating clonotypes from the bulk population. Most clones expanded after primary vaccination were re-detected after the booster (just under 97% of CD4 and around 88% of CD8), suggesting broad memory maintenance. Only two donors were included in the study, so the extent to which the findings can be generalized is limited. A small share of clonotypes occurred in both CD4 and CD8 compartments, likely arising from convergent recombination. The secondary T-cell response was weaker than the primary response but faster, peaking on day 5 instead of day 15.

The chain employs TRBV7-2 and TRBJ1-2; TRBD1 lines up with 7 middle nucleotides. This sequence was found in a young man who received the YFV17D yellow fever vaccine. This specimen consisted of PBMCs, obtained 15 days after the yellow fever booster vaccination. DNA sequence: TGTGCCACCAGGGGGGCCGGGCCCTATGGCTACACCTTC. This encodes CATRGAGPYGYTF.